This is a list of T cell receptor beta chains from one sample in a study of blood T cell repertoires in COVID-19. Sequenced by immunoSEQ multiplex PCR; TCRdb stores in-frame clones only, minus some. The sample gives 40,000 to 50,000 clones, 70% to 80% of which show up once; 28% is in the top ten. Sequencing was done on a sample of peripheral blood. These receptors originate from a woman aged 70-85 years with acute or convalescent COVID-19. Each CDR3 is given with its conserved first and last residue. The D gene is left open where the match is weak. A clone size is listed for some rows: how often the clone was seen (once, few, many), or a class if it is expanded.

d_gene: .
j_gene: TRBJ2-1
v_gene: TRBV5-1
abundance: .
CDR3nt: TGCGCCAGCAGAGAGGGGGCGGGGGAGCAGTTCTTC
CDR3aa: CASREGAGEQFF

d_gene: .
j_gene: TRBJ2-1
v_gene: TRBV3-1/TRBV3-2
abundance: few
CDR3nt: TGTGCCAGCAGCTTTAGGGGTGAGCAGTTCTTC
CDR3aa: CASSFRGEQFF

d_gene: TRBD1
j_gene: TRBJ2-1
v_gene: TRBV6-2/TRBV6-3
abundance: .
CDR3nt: TGTGCCAGCAGTCCGTGGACAGGGGGGAATGAGCAGTTCTTC
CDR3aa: CASSPWTGGNEQFF

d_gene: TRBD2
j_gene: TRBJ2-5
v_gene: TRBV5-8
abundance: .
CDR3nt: TGTGCCAGCAGCTTGGGACTAGCGGGAATCCCACAAGAGACCCAGTACTTC
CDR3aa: CASSLGLAGIPQETQYF

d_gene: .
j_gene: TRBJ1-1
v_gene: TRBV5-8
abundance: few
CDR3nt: TGTGCCAGCAGCTCCAGGGGAAACGCTTTCTTT
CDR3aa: CASSSRGNAFF

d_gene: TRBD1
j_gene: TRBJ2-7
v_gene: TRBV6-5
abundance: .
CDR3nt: TGTGCCAGCAGTACGGGACAGCCGATCGGGCAGTACTTC
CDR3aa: CASSTGQPIGQYF

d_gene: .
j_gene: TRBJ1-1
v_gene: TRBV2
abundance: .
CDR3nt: TGTGCCAGCAGAGGGGCCTCGAACACTGAAGCTTTCTTT
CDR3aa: CASRGASNTEAFF

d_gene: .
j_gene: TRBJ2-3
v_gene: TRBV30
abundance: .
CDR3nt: TGTGCCTGGAGTGTAGGGGTTGACACAGATACGCAGTATTTT
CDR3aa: CAWSVGVDTDTQYF

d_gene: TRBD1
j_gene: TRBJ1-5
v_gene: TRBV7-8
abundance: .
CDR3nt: TGTGCCAGCAGCCTACAGGGGGAGCAGCCCCAGCATTTT
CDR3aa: CASSLQGEQPQHF

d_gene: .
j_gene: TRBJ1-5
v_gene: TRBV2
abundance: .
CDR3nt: TGTGCCAGCAGGGGGCAATTATCAGGACGTTATAGCAATCAGCCCCAGCATTTT
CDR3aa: CASRGQLSGRYSNQPQHF

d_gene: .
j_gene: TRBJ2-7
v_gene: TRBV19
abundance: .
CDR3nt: TGTGCCAGTAAGGGCAGGGACTACGAGCAGTACTTC
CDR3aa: CASKGRDYEQYF